The 14 T cell receptor beta chains below come from one sample, sequenced in a study of early T cells in non-severe SARS-CoV-2 infection. TCRdb reprocessed the 5' RACE reads with MiXCR, giving one entry per CDR3 protein. The table shows about 52,000 distinct CDR3 sequences, with approximately 6.2% occurring only once. The material sequenced was whole blood. The source of these receptors is an adult who was a healthcare worker with PCR-confirmed SARS-CoV-2 infection or an uninfected control (not recorded which).

This clonotype was detected only a few times. This sequence joins TRBV5-1 and TRBJ1-2; 8 positions agree with TRBD1. The J segment lost 6 bases and the V segment lost 4 bases, leaving 8 bases of the junction unmatched. The V gene's germline CDR1 is SGHRS and CDR2 YFSETQ. The CDR3 extends over 14 amino acids. The CDR3 is CASSPRGRWDGYTF. CDR3 DNA: TGCGCCAGCAGCCCCAGGGGGCGTTGGGATGGCTACACCTTC.

In its sample, this clonotype was seen many times. V usage is TRBV20-1 and J usage is TRBJ2-7; D gene uncertain. Germline V gene data show CDR1 as DFQATT and CDR2 as SNEGSKA (reference sequence). The CDR3 spans 11 residues. CDR3 DNA sequence: TGCTCTAGATTTTCCGGTGGCGAGCAGTACTTC. Protein product: CSRFSGGEQYF.

This clonotype has at least ten counts. The J gene is TRBJ1-3, the V gene TRBV12-3 or TRBV12-4; a weak D match, TRBD1 (6 bases). CDR3 size: 16 residues. V dropped 5 bases and J dropped 0 bases, with 14 bases sitting between them. The CDR3 loop is CASSANRANSGNTIYF. Here the CDR3 DNA reads TGTGCCAGCAGTGCCAACAGGGCCAACTCTGGAAACACCATATATTTT.

The rearrangement uses TRBV19 and TRBJ2-1; 8 bases map to TRBD2. Per germline, CDR1 LNHDA and CDR2 SQIVND (reference sequence). The CDR3 runs to 13 residues. The CDR3 coding sequence is TGTGCAGCCCGGGGGGGCCTCTACAATGAGCAGTTCTTC. Translation gives CAARGGLYNEQFF.

This clonotype was picked up a small number of times. The rearrangement uses TRBV19 and TRBJ2-6; 8 bases align to TRBD1. Germline CDR1 and CDR2: LNHDA and SQIVND (reference sequence). The CDR3 has 16 amino acids. The junction had 13 bases not matched to a gene; V was cut back by 4 bases and J by 11 bases. The CDR3 here is CASSSGQGRVLDVLTF. The CDR3 nucleotides are TGTGCCAGTAGTAGTGGACAGGGAAGGGTTCTCGACGTCCTGACTTTC.

At least ten counts were recorded for this clonotype. The chain links TRBV7-6 to TRBJ2-3; 9 positions agree with TRBD2. The germline gives CDR1 SGHVS, CDR2 FNYEAQ. This CDR3 spans 16 amino acids. V shed 6 bases, J shed 0 bases, and the junction held 7 bases outside the gene matches. CDR3 amino acids: CASRKLAGTSTDTQYF. CDR3 coding DNA: TGTGCCAGCAGAAAACTAGCGGGCACTAGCACAGATACGCAGTATTTT.

This clonotype was seen repeatedly, ten times or more. This chain uses TRBV20-1 with TRBJ2-4; D not certain. V lost 4 bases and J lost 5, with 12 bases in between. CDR1 and CDR2 from the germline V gene are DFQATT and SNEGSKA (reference sequence). This CDR3 has 13 residues. This chain's CDR3 is CSAKELGENIQYF. Written as DNA, the CDR3 is TGCAGTGCTAAGGAACTGGGCGAAAACATTCAGTACTTC.

This clonotype was observed a few times. The rearrangement links TRBV13 to TRBJ2-7; 8 positions agree with TRBD2. In germline, CDR1 is PRHDT, CDR2 FYEKMQ (reference sequence). CDR3 length equals 15 residues. V lost 3 bases and J lost 2; bases outside the gene matches: 6. The CDR3 loop reads CASSLDRGGAYEQYF. CDR3 sequence (DNA): TGTGCCAGCAGCTTGGACCGGGGGGGAGCCTACGAGCAGTACTTC.

The genes are TRBV7-2 and TRBJ2-1; a possible D gene is TRBD1 (6 bases). V gave up 6 bases and J gave up 3 bases, with 15 bases separating them. The CDR3 has 15 amino acids. Germline loops: CDR1 SGHTA, CDR2 FQGNSA. The CDR3 DNA sequence: TGTGCCAGCAGTCTCGACAGGAGGAACTACAATGAGCAGTTCTTC. It yields the protein CASSLDRRNYNEQFF.

This clonotype was counted only a few times. The chain couples TRBV20-1 to TRBJ2-3, with 15 bases fitting TRBD2. Trimming at V came to 3 bases and at J to 0 bases, leaving 4 bases not matched to a gene. Germline V gene data show CDR1 as DFQATT and CDR2 as SNEGSKA (reference sequence). CDR3 length equals 17 residues. The CDR3 DNA follows: TGCAGTGCTAGGGGGACTAGCGGGGGGACCAGCACAGATACGCAGTATTTT. Translated: CSARGTSGGTSTDTQYF.

This clonotype has a count of ten or more. CDR3 residues: CSASRTSRDISYEQYF. DNA of the CDR3: TGCAGTGCTAGCCGCACGTCACGGGACATCTCCTACGAGCAGTACTTC. This chain links TRBV20-1 with TRBJ2-7; a possible D gene is TRBD1 (6 bases). This CDR3 is built from 16 residues. Trimming removed 3 bases from V and 0 bases from J, with 18 bases in between. CDR1 DFQATT and CDR2 SNEGSKA come from the germline V gene (reference sequence).

This clonotype occurred many times. This chain uses TRBV6-5 with TRBJ1-1, with D perhaps TRBD1 (5 bases). The V and J ends lost 10 bases and 1 base respectively, with 16 bases between them. Per germline, CDR1 MNHEY and CDR2 SVGAGI. The CDR3 is 14 residues long. The CDR3 sequence: CATTGGVTNTEAFF. As DNA, the CDR3 is TGTGCCACTACGGGGGGGGTTACGAACACTGAAGCTTTCTTT.

V is TRBV11-3 and J is TRBJ1-5; D possibly corresponds to TRBD1 (5 bases). The CDR3 is made up of 16 amino acids. Germline loops: CDR1 SGHNT, CDR2 YENEEA. Trimming cost V 1 base and J 0 bases, with 10 bases left between them. The CDR3 DNA is TGTGCCAGCAGCTTAGCAGGGATATATAGCAATCAGCCCCAGCATTTT. Translated: CASSLAGIYSNQPQHF.

The chain employs TRBV6-1 and TRBJ1-5, with D possibly matching TRBD1 (5 bases). Germline CDR1 and CDR2: MNHNS and SASEGT. The length of the CDR3 is 17 residues. V lost 7 bases and J lost 1, with 20 bases in between. The CDR3 nucleotides read TGTGCCAGCACCCGACGGGGGGGACCAGGAAGCAATCAGCCCCAGCATTTT. Translation: CASTRRGGPGSNQPQHF.